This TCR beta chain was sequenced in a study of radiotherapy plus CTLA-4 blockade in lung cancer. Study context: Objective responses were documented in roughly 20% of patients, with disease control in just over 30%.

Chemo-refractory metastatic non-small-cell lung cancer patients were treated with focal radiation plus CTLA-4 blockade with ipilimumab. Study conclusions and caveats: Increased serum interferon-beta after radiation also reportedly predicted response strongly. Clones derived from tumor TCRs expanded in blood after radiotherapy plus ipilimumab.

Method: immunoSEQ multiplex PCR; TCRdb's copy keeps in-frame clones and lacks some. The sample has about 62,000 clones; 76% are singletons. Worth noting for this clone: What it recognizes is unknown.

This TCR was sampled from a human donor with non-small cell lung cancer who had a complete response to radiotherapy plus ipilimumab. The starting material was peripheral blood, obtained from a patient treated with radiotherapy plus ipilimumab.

The CDR3 region has the DNA TGTGCCAGCAGCTTGGGAGATCTCGCGGGAGGCTACACCTTC. This codes for CASSLGDLAGGYTF. This rearrangement joins TRBV5-6 to TRBJ1-2, with unresolved D. Germline CDR1 is SGHDT and CDR2 is YYEEEE. V dropped 0 bases and J dropped 8 bases, with 14 bases sitting between them. This CDR3 spans 14 amino acids.